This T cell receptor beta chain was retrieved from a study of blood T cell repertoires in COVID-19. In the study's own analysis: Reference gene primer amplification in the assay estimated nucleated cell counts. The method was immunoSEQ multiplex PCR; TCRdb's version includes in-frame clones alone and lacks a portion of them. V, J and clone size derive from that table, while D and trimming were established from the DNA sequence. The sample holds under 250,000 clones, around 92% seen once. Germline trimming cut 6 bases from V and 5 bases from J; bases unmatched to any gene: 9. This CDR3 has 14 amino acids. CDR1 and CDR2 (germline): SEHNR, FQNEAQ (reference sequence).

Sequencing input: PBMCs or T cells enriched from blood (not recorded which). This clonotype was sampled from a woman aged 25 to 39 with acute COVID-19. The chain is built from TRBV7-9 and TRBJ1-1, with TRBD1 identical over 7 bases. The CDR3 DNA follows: TGTGCCAGCAGTCGGGCAGGGGGGCAAACTGAAGCTTTCTTT. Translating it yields CASSRAGGQTEAFF. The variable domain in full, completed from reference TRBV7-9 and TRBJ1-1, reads DTGVSQNPRHKITKRGQNVTFRCDPISEHNRLYWYRQTLGQGPEFLTYFQNEAQLEKSRLLSDRFSAERPKGSFSTLEIQRTEQGDSAMYLCASSRAGGQTEAFFGQGTRLTVV.